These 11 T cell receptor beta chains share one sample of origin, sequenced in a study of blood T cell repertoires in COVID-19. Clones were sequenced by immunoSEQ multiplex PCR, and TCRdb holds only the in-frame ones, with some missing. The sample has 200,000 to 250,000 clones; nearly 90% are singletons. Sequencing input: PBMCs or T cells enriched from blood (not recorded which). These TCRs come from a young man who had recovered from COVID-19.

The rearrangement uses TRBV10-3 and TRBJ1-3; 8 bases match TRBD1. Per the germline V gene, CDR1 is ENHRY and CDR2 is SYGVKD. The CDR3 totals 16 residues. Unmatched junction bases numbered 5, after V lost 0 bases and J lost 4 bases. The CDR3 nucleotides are TGTGCCATCAGTGAGTCCAGGGGGCAGGCAGGAAACACCATATATTTT. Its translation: CAISESRGQAGNTIYF.

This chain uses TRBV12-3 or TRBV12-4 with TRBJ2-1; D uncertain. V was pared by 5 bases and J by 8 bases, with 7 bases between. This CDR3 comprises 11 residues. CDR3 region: CASSPMDEQFF. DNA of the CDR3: TGTGCCAGCAGTCCTATGGATGAGCAGTTCTTC.

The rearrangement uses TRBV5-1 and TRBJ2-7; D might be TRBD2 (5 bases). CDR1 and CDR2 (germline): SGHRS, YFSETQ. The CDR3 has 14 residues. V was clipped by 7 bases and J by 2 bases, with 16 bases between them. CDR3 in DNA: TGCGCCAGCTCGCCCTCTGAGCGGACCTACGAGCAGTACTTC. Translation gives CASSPSERTYEQYF.

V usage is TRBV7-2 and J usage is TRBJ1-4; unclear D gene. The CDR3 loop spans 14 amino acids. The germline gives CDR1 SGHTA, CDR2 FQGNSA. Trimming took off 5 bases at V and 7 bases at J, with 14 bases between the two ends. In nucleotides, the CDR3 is TGTGCCAGCAGCCGGTCCTTCCGCGGTGAAAAACTGTTTTTT. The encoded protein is CASSRSFRGEKLFF. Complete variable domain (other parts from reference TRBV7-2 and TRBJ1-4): GAGVSQSPSNKVTEKGKDVELRCDPISGHTALYWYRQSLGQGLEFLIYFQGNSAPDKSGLPSDRFSAERTGGSVSTLTIQRTQQEDSAVYLCASSRSFRGEKLFFGSGTQLSVL.

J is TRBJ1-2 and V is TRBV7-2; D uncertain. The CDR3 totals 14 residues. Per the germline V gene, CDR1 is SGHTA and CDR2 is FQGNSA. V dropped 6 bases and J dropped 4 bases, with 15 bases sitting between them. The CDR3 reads CASRLFSESYGYTF. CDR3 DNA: TGTGCCAGCAGACTCTTCTCTGAGTCCTATGGCTACACCTTC.

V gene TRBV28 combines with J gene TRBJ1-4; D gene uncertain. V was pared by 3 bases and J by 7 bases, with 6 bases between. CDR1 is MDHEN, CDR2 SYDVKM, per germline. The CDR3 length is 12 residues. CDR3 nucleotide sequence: TGTGCCAGCAGTTTTAGTGGTGAAAAACTGTTTTTT. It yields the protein CASSFSGEKLFF.

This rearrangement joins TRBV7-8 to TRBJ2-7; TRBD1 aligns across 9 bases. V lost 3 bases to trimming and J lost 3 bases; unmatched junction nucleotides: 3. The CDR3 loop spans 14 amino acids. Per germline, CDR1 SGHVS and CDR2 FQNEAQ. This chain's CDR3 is CASSFVDRGYEQYF. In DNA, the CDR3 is TGTGCCAGCAGCTTTGTGGACAGGGGCTACGAGCAGTACTTC.

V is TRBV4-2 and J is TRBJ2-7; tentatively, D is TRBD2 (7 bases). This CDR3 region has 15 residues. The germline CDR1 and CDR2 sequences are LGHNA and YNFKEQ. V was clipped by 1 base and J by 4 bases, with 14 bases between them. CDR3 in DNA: TGTGCCAGCAGCCAAGGAAACGGGGGGCGGTACGAGCAGTACTTC. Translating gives CASSQGNGGRYEQYF.

CDR3 bases: TGTGCCAGCAGCTCAGGGACAGCTGAATCCTACGAGCAGTACTTC. Its translation: CASSSGTAESYEQYF. The chain joins TRBV6-5 to TRBJ2-7; 7 bases fit TRBD1. The V gene end was trimmed by 6 bases and the J gene end by 1 base; junction bases not matched to a gene: 9. Looked up from germline, CDR1 is MNHEY and CDR2 is SVGAGI. CDR3 size: 15 residues.

CDR3 residues: CASSWRLAEGTYEQYF. In nucleotides, the CDR3 is TGTGCCAGCAGCTGGCGACTAGCGGAGGGAACCTACGAGCAGTACTTC. This chain uses TRBV11-3 with TRBJ2-7; 9 bases are a match to TRBD2. J gave up 2 bases and V 4 bases, and 9 bases lay outside the gene matches. Germline CDR1 and CDR2: SGHNT and YENEEA. The CDR3 runs to 16 residues.

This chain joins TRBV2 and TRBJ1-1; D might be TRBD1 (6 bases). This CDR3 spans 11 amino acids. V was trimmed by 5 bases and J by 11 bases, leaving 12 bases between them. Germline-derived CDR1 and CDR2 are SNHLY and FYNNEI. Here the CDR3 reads CASSSGTRAFF. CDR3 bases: TGTGCCAGCAGTTCCGGGACAAGGGCTTTCTTT.